This entry features one T cell receptor beta chain sequence. TCRdb itself ran the 5' RACE reads through MiXCR, one entry per CDR3 protein. This repertoire shows roughly 450,000 distinct CDR3 sequences, about 20% found once; its top ten account for roughly an eighth. This entry belongs to a study of T-cell memory formation after mild COVID-19. Germline CDR1 LGHDT, CDR2 YNNKEL (reference sequence). V trimming: 4 bases; J trimming: 3 bases; junction bases outside the gene matches: 12. CDR3 length: 17 amino acids. The receptor's source is an adult woman who had mild COVID-19 (a few samples of this study predate the infection). Cell type and time point are not known. The rearrangement links TRBV3-1 to TRBJ1-2; 9 bases match TRBD1. The source material was PBMCs or a T cell subset sorted from them (not recorded which). The DNA for the CDR3 is TGTGCCAGCAGCCCGAGGACAGGGGTGGGGTTTTACTATGGCTACACCTTC. It specifies CASSPRTGVGFYYGYTF.